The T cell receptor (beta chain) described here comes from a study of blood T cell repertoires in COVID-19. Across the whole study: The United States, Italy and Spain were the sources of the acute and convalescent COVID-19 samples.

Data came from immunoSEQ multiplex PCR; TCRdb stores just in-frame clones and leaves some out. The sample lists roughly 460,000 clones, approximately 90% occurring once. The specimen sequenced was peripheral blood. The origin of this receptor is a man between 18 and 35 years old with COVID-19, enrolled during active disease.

The CDR3 region is CAWSVQWGGGFLGPDTQYF. CDR3 nucleotide sequence: TGTGCCTGGAGTGTACAGTGGGGGGGAGGATTTCTAGGGCCAGATACGCAGTATTTT. The chain is built from TRBV30 and TRBJ2-3; 7 bases are a match to TRBD2. Germline CDR1 and CDR2: GTSNPN and SVGIG (reference sequence). V gave up 0 bases and J gave up 4 bases; unmatched junction bases: 19. This CDR3 is built from 19 residues.